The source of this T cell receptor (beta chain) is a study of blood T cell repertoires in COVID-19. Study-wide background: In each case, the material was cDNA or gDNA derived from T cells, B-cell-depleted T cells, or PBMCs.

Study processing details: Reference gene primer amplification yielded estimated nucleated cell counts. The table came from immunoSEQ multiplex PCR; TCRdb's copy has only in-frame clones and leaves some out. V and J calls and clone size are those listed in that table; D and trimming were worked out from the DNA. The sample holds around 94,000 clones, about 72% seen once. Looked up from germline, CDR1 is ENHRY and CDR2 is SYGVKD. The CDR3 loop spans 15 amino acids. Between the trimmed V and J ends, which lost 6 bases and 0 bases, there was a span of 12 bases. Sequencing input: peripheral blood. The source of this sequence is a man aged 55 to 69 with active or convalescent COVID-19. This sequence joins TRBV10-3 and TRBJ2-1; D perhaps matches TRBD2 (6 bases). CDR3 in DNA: TGTGCCATCAGCGGAGGGTCGCGCTCCTACAATGAGCAGTTCTTC. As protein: CAISGGSRSYNEQFF.